This T cell receptor beta chain stems from a study of response to subunit inactivated influenza vaccine. Using its own MiXCR run on the RT-PCR reads, TCRdb lists one record per CDR3 protein. Of about 780,000 distinct CDR3 sequences listed, around 18% are singletons. The CDR3 runs 12 residues. In germline, CDR1 is SEHNR, CDR2 FQNEAQ (reference sequence). Trimming shortened V by 3 bases and J by 6 bases, and 9 bases separated the two germline ends. V and J are TRBV7-9 and TRBJ2-7; maybe TRBD1 (6 bases). The sample consisted of PBMCs from blood, taken less than 6 days after vaccination. This clonotype was sampled from a man aged 50 or older who received an inactivated influenza vaccine. CDR3 residues: CASSFNRVEQYF. The CDR3 DNA is TGTGCCAGCAGCTTCAACAGGGTCGAGCAGTACTTC.